This TCR beta chain was recorded in a study of blood T cells in healthy people across ages. Study-wide results and caveats: Observed TCR beta diversity per million T cells went down as age went up. This fall followed a roughly linear course with age.

In the case of this clonotype: Its target is not known.

PCR was performed a second time for about 7 to 12 cycles using a sample-barcoded 5' primer and a J-beta primer mix. The authors tagged each cDNA molecule using a template-switch adaptor with 12 random nucleotides. TCRdb redid the calling of the 5' RACE reads with MiXCR, one entry per CDR3 protein. The sample records 750,000 to 950,000 distinct CDR3 sequences, roughly 24% being singletons. The CDR3 has 15 residues. Per the germline V gene, CDR1 is MNHEY and CDR2 is SVGAGI. The V gene lost 2 bases and the J gene lost 7 bases, with 15 bases spanning the gap. The sample was also linked to a second study, of T cells of mothers and their children. That source notes: In each mother, TCR beta CDR3 reads exceeded 8.5 million; in each child, they numbered a few million. Biologically related mothers and children overlapped slightly more than unrelated pairs, a non-significant difference.

The sequencing sample was made of blood. The chain links TRBV6-5 to TRBJ2-4; D not resolved. The receptor comes from a boy aged 10-17 years in good health. The CDR3 DNA is TGTGCCAGCAGTTACCATACCGGCATGCGCAACATTCAGTACTTC. Residues: CASSYHTGMRNIQYF.